This T cell receptor beta chain was profiled in a study of blood T cells in healthy people across ages. Study-wide results and caveats: Naive and antigen-experienced cells were not separated, limiting conclusive comparison. Considered underestimates were the diversity estimates obtained from one million T cells. There were more naive CD4+ cells and higher diversity in long-lived donors than in aged donors.

Extracted total RNA amounted to at least 5.5 micrograms for each sample. The CDR3 totals 14 residues. Trimming stripped 7 bases from V and 7 bases from J, with 19 bases between. Germline CDR1 is SGHAT and CDR2 is FQNNGV. This clonotype was seen only a few times. Its target is unknown. The authors ran a second PCR of about 7 to 12 cycles using a sample-barcoded 5' primer and a J-beta primer mix. TCRdb fed the 5' RACE reads into MiXCR, producing one record per CDR3 protein. The table lists fewer than 2,000,000 distinct CDR3 sequences, about 39% of them singletons. The sample was blood. The source of this sequence is a human donor in good health. V gene TRBV11-2 combines with J gene TRBJ1-2; tentative D call: TRBD1 (6 bases). The CDR3 region is CASKGTIGTIGYTF. DNA of the CDR3: TGTGCCAGCAAAGGGACAATCGGAACTATTGGCTACACCTTC.